The next 14 T cell receptor beta chains were all read from a single sample in a study of T cell responses to AZD1222 COVID-19 vaccine. The data were produced by immunoSEQ multiplex PCR, yet TCRdb's version contains in-frame clones alone and is incomplete. Of 85,000 or so clones in the sample, approximately 86% are singletons; the top ten hold approximately 5.6%. The sequencing used peripheral blood, collected 28 days after the second AZD1222 dose. The receptors originated from an adult who received the AZD1222 COVID-19 vaccine.

The chain is built from TRBV7-9 and TRBJ2-5, with TRBD1 identical over 9 bases. With V trimmed by 7 bases and J by 4 bases, 7 bases remained unmatched. Germline V gives CDR1 SEHNR, CDR2 FQNEAQ (reference sequence). The CDR3 has 14 amino acids. As DNA, the CDR3 is TGTGCCAGCATCCCGACAGGGGGAGCAGAGACCCAGTACTTC. Its translation: CASIPTGGAETQYF. Using reference TRBV7-9 and TRBJ2-5 for the parts outside the CDR3, the full variable domain is DTGVSQNPRHKITKRGQNVTFRCDPISEHNRLYWYRQTLGQGPEFLTYFQNEAQLEKSRLLSDRFSAERPKGSFSTLEIQRTEQGDSAMYLCASIPTGGAETQYFGPGTRLLVL.

Only a few counts were recorded for this clone. The chain is built from TRBV10-1 and TRBJ2-2; 12 bases line up with TRBD2. CDR1 and CDR2 from the germline V gene are WNHNN and SYGVQD (reference sequence). Trimming at V came to 6 bases and at J to 0 bases, leaving 8 bases not matched to a gene. The CDR3 contains 18 residues. The CDR3 sequence: CASSYTSGGSANTGELFF. The CDR3 nucleotides are TGCGCCAGCAGCTACACTAGCGGGGGGTCTGCGAACACCGGGGAGCTGTTTTTT.

The rearrangement links TRBV30 to TRBJ2-2, with D unclear. The CDR3 is 12 amino acids. V shed 2 bases and J shed 6 bases, with 7 bases lying between them. Germline V gene data show CDR1 as GTSNPN and CDR2 as SVGIG (reference sequence). In nucleotides, the CDR3 is TGTGCCTGGAGTCAACCTCCCGGGGAGCTGTTTTTT. This translates into CAWSQPPGELFF.

In its sample, this clone was seen a few times. V gene TRBV6-5 combines with J gene TRBJ1-5; 7 bases agree with TRBD1. Trimming cost V 10 bases and J 0 bases; bases outside gene matches: 6. The CDR3 loop spans 14 amino acids. Germline loops: CDR1 MNHEY, CDR2 SVGAGI. The DNA of the CDR3 is TGTGCCACCCGGACAGGCTATAGCAATCAGCCCCAGCATTTT. It is translated as CATRTGYSNQPQHF.

The chain employs TRBV28 and TRBJ2-2, with unresolved D. V was clipped by 4 bases and J by 1 base, with 10 bases between them. Germline V CDR1 and CDR2: MDHEN, SYDVKM. The CDR3 totals 15 residues. This CDR3 reads CASSSAAMNTGELFF. CDR3 nucleotide sequence: TGTGCCAGCAGTTCGGCGGCAATGAACACCGGGGAGCTGTTTTTT.

The genes are TRBV5-6 and TRBJ2-3; no definite D call. The CDR3 length is 13 residues. Germline V CDR1 and CDR2: SGHDT, YYEEEE. V gave up 2 bases and J gave up 6 bases, with 10 bases separating them. As DNA, the CDR3 is TGTGCCAGCAGCTTTGCACGCTATGATACGCAGTATTTT. Encoded protein: CASSFARYDTQYF. The full variable domain, its missing parts supplied by reference TRBV5-6 and TRBJ2-3, is DAGVTQSPTHLIKTRGQQVTLRCSPKSGHDTVSWYQQALGQGPQFIFQYYEEEERQRGNFPDRFSGHQFPNYSSELNVNALLLGDSALYLCASSFARYDTQYFGPGTRLTVL.

The chain links TRBV6-5 to TRBJ2-7, with TRBD2 matching over 8 bases. Per the germline V gene, CDR1 is MNHEY and CDR2 is SVGAGI. The length of the CDR3 is 14 residues. The junction had 15 bases not matched to a gene; V was cut back by 10 bases and J by 7 bases. CDR3 protein: CATGIGGGLREQYF. The DNA for the CDR3 is TGTGCCACCGGTATCGGCGGGGGGTTGCGTGAGCAGTACTTC.

This chain links TRBV5-1 with TRBJ1-2, with TRBD1 as a possible D gene (6 bases). Germline V gene data show CDR1 as SGHRS and CDR2 as YFSETQ. The V end lost 3 bases, the J end lost 6 bases, and 18 bases lay between the germline ends. This CDR3 has 15 residues. The CDR3 reads CASSSQPQGRDGYTF. CDR3 nucleotides: TGCGCCAGCAGCTCCCAGCCTCAGGGGCGGGATGGCTACACCTTC.

This chain joins TRBV20-1 and TRBJ2-7; D gene unclear. Trimming took off 3 bases at V and 0 bases at J, with 12 bases between the two ends. This CDR3 has 14 residues. Germline CDR1 and CDR2: DFQATT and SNEGSKA (reference sequence). The CDR3 DNA reads as TGCAGTGCTAGTGTCGCATTAAGCTCCTACGAGCAGTACTTC. It translates to CSASVALSSYEQYF.

Notes on this clone: The junction shows a germline mismatch at one end, possibly a read error. DNA for the CDR3: TGTGCCAGCAGCTTAGCTGGGGGGCGACCGAAGACCGGGGAGCTGTTTTTT. Protein: CASSLAGGRPKTGELFF. The chain combines TRBV7-9 with TRBJ2-2; the D call may be TRBD1 or TRBD2 (6 bases each). CDR1 and CDR2 (germline): SEHNR, FQNEAQ (reference sequence). This CDR3 has 17 residues.

This clone has just one count. The V gene is TRBV13, the J gene TRBJ2-3; D gene unclear. CDR1 and CDR2 (germline): PRHDT, FYEKMQ (reference sequence). The CDR3 is 15 amino acids. Trimming removed 5 bases at V and 0 bases at J, with 12 bases between. The CDR3 sequence is CASSPWMTSTDTQYF. Written as DNA, the CDR3 is TGTGCCAGCAGCCCCTGGATGACTAGCACAGATACGCAGTATTTT.

V is TRBV30 and J is TRBJ1-4; weak D call: TRBD1 (5 bases). The V end lost 0 bases, the J end lost 0 bases, and 8 bases lay between the germline ends. The V gene's germline CDR1 is GTSNPN and CDR2 SVGIG (reference sequence). This CDR3 is built from 15 residues. CDR3 in DNA: TGTGCCTGGAGTGTTTTGGGACCAACTAATGAAAAACTGTTTTTT. Translating it yields CAWSVLGPTNEKLFF.

J is TRBJ2-7 and V is TRBV7-2, with 10 positions matching TRBD2. V trimming: 2 bases; J trimming: 5 bases; junction bases outside the gene matches: 6. Germline V gene lookup returns CDR1 SGHTA and CDR2 FQGNSA. CDR3 length: 15 amino acids. This CDR3 is CASSLPLAGVDEQYF. The CDR3 nucleotides are TGTGCCAGCAGCTTACCGCTAGCGGGAGTGGACGAGCAGTACTTC.

Written as DNA, the CDR3 is TGCGCCAGCAGCTCGATCTATAGCGGGGGGGCCACAGATACGCAGTATTTT. Amino acid sequence: CASSSIYSGGATDTQYF. The rearrangement links TRBV5-1 to TRBJ2-3; 11 positions agree with TRBD2. The V segment lost 3 bases and the J segment 2 bases; nucleotides outside the gene matches: 8. There are 17 residues in the CDR3. CDR1 and CDR2 from the germline V gene are SGHRS and YFSETQ. Together with reference TRBV5-1 and TRBJ2-3, the CDR3 gives the full variable domain: KAGVTQTPRYLIKTRGQQVTLSCSPISGHRSVSWYQQTPGQGLQFLFEYFSETQRNKGNFPGRFSGRQFSNSRSEMNVSTLELGDSALYLCASSSIYSGGATDTQYFGPGTRLTVL.